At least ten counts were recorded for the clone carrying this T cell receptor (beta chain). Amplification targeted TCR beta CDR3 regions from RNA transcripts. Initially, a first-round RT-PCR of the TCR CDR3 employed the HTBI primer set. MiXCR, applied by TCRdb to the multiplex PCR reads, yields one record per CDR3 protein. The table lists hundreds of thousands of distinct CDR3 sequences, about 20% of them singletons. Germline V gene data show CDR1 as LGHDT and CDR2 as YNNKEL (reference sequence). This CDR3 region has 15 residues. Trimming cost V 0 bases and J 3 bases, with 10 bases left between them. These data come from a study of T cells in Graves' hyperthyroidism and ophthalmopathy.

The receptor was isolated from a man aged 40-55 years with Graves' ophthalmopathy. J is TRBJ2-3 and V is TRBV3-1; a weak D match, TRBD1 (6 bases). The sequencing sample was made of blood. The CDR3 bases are TGTGCCAGCAGCCAAGACAGGGGTGGTACAGATACGCAGTATTTT. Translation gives CASSQDRGGTDTQYF.